This paragraph reports one T cell receptor beta chain. What it binds is unknown. The entry originates in a study of shared clonotypes between healthy human individuals. Overall study results and limits: In general, naive subsets displayed greater estimated richness than memory subsets did. Naive CD4 clonotypes were shared across a handful of donors at 4.5% to 6.5%.

J was trimmed by 4 bases and V by 1 base; bases with no gene match: 11. The CDR3 runs to 17 residues. Germline-derived CDR1 and CDR2 are SGHDT and YYEEEE. Method: immunoSEQ multiplex PCR; TCRdb's copy keeps in-frame clones and lacks some. The sample carries approximately 2,300,000 clones, 85% to 95% recorded once. The donor population consisted of healthy HIV-negative adults with no recent acute infections or vaccinations. The sequenced sample was naive CD4+ T cells from PBMCs. The subset here: CD45RA+ positively selected. The chain carries TRBV5-6 and TRBJ2-3, with 8 bases lining up with TRBD2. This clonotype originated in a man aged 18-30 years in good health. Some clones in this sample may be carry-over from other donors' samples. Here the CDR3 reads CASSLRSGLVSADTQYF. For the CDR3, the DNA is TGTGCCAGCAGCTTGAGGTCGGGACTAGTGAGCGCAGATACGCAGTATTTT.